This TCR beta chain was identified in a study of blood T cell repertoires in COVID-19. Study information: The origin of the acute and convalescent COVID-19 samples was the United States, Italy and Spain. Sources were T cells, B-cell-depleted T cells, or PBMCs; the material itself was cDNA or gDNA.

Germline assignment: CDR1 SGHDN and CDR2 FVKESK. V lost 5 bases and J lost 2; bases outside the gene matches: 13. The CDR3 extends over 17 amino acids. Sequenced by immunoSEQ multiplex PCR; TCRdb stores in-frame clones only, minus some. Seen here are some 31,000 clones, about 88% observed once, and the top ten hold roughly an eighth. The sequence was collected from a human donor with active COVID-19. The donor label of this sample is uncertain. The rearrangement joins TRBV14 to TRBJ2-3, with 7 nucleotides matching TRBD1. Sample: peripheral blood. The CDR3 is CASSLYYTGVSTDTQYF. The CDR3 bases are TGTGCCAGCAGCTTGTACTATACAGGGGTTTCCACAGATACGCAGTATTTT.